This T cell receptor beta chain was captured by sequencing in a study of blood T cells in healthy people across ages. General study findings and limits: Because sorting was not performed, PBMCs prevented conclusive naive versus antigen-experienced comparison.

Comment on this clonotype: As yet, its antigen is unknown.

The second PCR ran about 6 to 12 cycles with a sample-barcoded 5' primer and J-beta primers. Each CDR3 protein gets one entry after TCRdb re-called the 5' RACE reads with MiXCR. The table lists fewer than 2 million distinct CDR3 sequences, about 39% of them singletons. The CDR3 contains 16 residues. V shed 5 bases, J shed 0 bases, and the junction held 9 bases outside the gene matches. Sample: blood. This chain uses TRBV12-3 or TRBV12-4 with TRBJ2-7; TRBD2 aligns across 8 bases. This sequence was found in a human donor in good health. CDR3: CASSPLAGKGSYEQYF. The CDR3 DNA reads as TGTGCCAGCAGTCCTTTAGCGGGGAAGGGCTCCTACGAGCAGTACTTC.